This T cell receptor (beta chain) emerged from a study of beta chain features in type 1 diabetes. Concerning this clone itself: Its antigen remains unknown.

Every isolated RNA sample was fully reverse transcribed, so sequencing captured expressed TCRB transcripts. Sequencing of naive, central memory and regulatory T cell samples gave an average of around 3.6 million reads. The protocol was immunoSEQ multiplex PCR, while the TCRdb copy is restricted to in-frame clones and leaves out a portion. The table shows 130,000 to 150,000 clones, with nearly 50% occurring only once. Germline V lookup: CDR1 LGHNA, CDR2 YSLEER. The CDR3 covers 18 residues. The trim removed 1 base at V and 4 bases at J, leaving 8 bases unmatched. Via CD45RO/CCR7/CD25/CD127/CD95/CD27, cells of the CD4+ naive, central memory, regulatory and stem cell-like memory subsets were sorted. The study, taken as a whole, reports: Naive, central memory and regulatory TCRB repertoires appeared more similar among patients than healthy donors.

Sequencing was carried out using Tregs from blood. The chain uses TRBV4-3 and TRBJ2-3; 13 nucleotides line up with TRBD2. This TCR came from a man aged 18 to 30 in good health. The DNA of the CDR3 is TGCGCCAGCAGCCAAGGAACCGGGACTAGCGGGACTTCAGATACGCAGTATTTT. Its translation is CASSQGTGTSGTSDTQYF.